The entry below gives a single TCR beta chain sequence along with its context. V gave up 2 bases and J gave up 0 bases, with 17 bases separating them. This CDR3 region has 17 residues. Looked up from germline, CDR1 is LGHDT and CDR2 is YNNKEL (reference sequence). The data belong to a study of T cell responses to AZD1222 COVID-19 vaccine. Some clones are missing from TCRdb's copy, which holds only in-frame ones; the method was immunoSEQ multiplex PCR. The sample includes roughly 190,000 clones, just over 90% of them seen just once. The sequence was collected from an adult who received the AZD1222 COVID-19 vaccine. The chain is built from TRBV3-1 (or the pseudogene TRBV3-2) and TRBJ2-7; tentative D call: TRBD1 (8 bases). Source: peripheral blood, taken 28 days after the second AZD1222 dose. Written as DNA, the CDR3 is TGTGCCAGCAGCCAACACTGCACAGGGGGGGGCTCCTACGAGCAGTACTTC. This sequence encodes CASSQHCTGGGSYEQYF.